This is a list of T cell receptor beta chains from one sample in a study of cytomegalovirus exposure and HLA in healthy donors. TCRdb's table, derived via immunoSEQ multiplex PCR, lists solely in-frame clones and lacks some. Of around 160,000 clones in the sample, 75% to 80% were seen once. Sequenced sample: PBMCs. These receptors all come from a man in his forties in good health and CMV-seropositive. Each CDR3 is given with its conserved first and last residue. The D gene is left open where the match is weak. Clone size is not always given. Where it is, it says once, few, many or a class for expanded clones.

j_gene | abundance | d_gene | v_gene | CDR3nt | CDR3aa
TRBJ2-2 | once | TRBD2 | TRBV25-1 | TGTGCCAGCAGTTTAGGCAGCGGGGGCACCGGGGAGCTGTTTTTT | CASSLGSGGTGELFF
TRBJ2-7 | - | TRBD1 | TRBV7-9 | TGTGCCAGCAGCTTAGCTTCGTGGGACAGGGTCTACGAGCAGTACTTC | CASSLASWDRVYEQYF
TRBJ1-6 | - | - | TRBV2 | TGTGCCAGCACTCGCGGAAATTCACCCCTCCACTTT | CASTRGNSPLHF
TRBJ2-3 | - | TRBD2 | TRBV2 | TGTGCCAGCAGCCCGACTAGCGGGCCAACAGATACGCAGTATTTT | CASSPTSGPTDTQYF
TRBJ1-5 | - | TRBD1 | TRBV28 | TGTGCCAGCAGTCAAGCGGGACAGGGGAATCAGCCCCAGCATTTT | CASSQAGQGNQPQHF
TRBJ2-7 | - | TRBD1 | TRBV28 | TGTGCCAGCAGTTTGGGACAGCTCGTGGCCTACGAGCAGTACTTC | CASSLGQLVAYEQYF
TRBJ2-2 | once | - | TRBV5-1 | TGCGCCGCCCAAAAGGGGGACCCGATTACCGGGGAGCTGTTTTTT | CAAQKGDPITGELFF
TRBJ2-5 | once | - | TRBV7-3 | TGTGCCAGCAGCTTAGCAGGGTTAGGAGAGACCCAGTACTTC | CASSLAGLGETQYF
TRBJ2-2 | - | - | TRBV9 | TGTGCCAGCAGCGTAGGTGGGGCATTGAACACCGGGGAGCTGTTTTTT | CASSVGGALNTGELFF
TRBJ2-1 | - | TRBD1 | TRBV7-3 | TGTGCCAGCAGCCCCGGGACAGGGGAGTTCTTC | CASSPGTGEFF
TRBJ2-2 | - | - | TRBV7-6 | TGTGCCAGCAGCCACTCCGGGACAAACACCGGGGAGCTGTTTTTT | CASSHSGTNTGELFF
TRBJ2-1 | - | - | TRBV6-5 | TGTGCCAGCAGGAGAGGGGGGGTGGGCTACAATGAGCAGTTCTTC | CASRRGGVGYNEQFF
TRBJ2-7 | few | - | TRBV11-2 | TGTGCCAGCAGCTCCGTCGGGGTCCGGTACGAGCAGTACTTC | CASSSVGVRYEQYF
TRBJ1-4 | - | TRBD1 | TRBV7-7 | TGTGCCAGCAGCCCGGGACAGGGAGGGAAACTGTTTTTT | CASSPGQGGKLFF
TRBJ1-1 | once | - | TRBV19 | TGTGCCAGTAGTTTTGGAGGGAATACTGAAGCTTTCTTT | CASSFGGNTEAFF
TRBJ2-5 | - | TRBD1 | TRBV5-1 | TGCGCCAGCAGCCCAGGACAGGGTTTAGAGACCCAGTACTTC | CASSPGQGLETQYF
TRBJ1-2 | - | TRBD1 | TRBV5-1 | TGCGCCAGCAGCTTGACGGGACAGAACTATGGCTACACCTTC | CASSLTGQNYGYTF
TRBJ2-1 | - | - | TRBV7-6 | TGTGCCAGCAGCTCGAAGAAACTAGCCTACTTCAATGAGCAGTTCTTC | CASSSKKLAYFNEQFF
TRBJ1-1 | - | - | TRBV6-5 | TGTGCCAGCAGTTACAAGCCACCCATGAACACTGAAGCTTTCTTT | CASSYKPPMNTEAFF
TRBJ2-4 | - | TRBD1 | TRBV9 | TGTGCCAGCTCCCCAGGGGGCCCCCAAAACATTCAGTACTTC | CASSPGGPQNIQYF
TRBJ1-1 | - | TRBD1 | TRBV11-3 | TGTGCCAGCAGCCCCGACAGGGGTCCGAACACTGAAGCTTTCTTT | CASSPDRGPNTEAFF
TRBJ2-5 | - | - | TRBV4-2 | TGTGCCAGCAGCCAGGATGACGGGGAGACCCAGTACTTC | CASSQDDGETQYF
TRBJ2-7 | - | - | TRBV27 | TGTGCCAGCCGTCCGGGACACCTCCCCTACGAGCAGTACTTC | CASRPGHLPYEQYF
TRBJ2-3 | - | - | TRBV7-9 | TGTGCCAGCTCGGAAGGGGCCAGCACAGATACGCAGTATTTT | CASSEGASTDTQYF
TRBJ1-2 | - | - | TRBV7-9 | TGTGCCAGCAGCCCTTCCTCCCCCAGACAGGTTTATTTTGGCTACACCTTC | CASSPSSPRQVYFGYTF
TRBJ1-1 | - | - | TRBV7-9 | TGTTCCAGCAGCCCGCAACTCACTGAAGCTTTCTTT | CSSSPQLTEAFF
TRBJ2-1 | - | - | TRBV7-8 | TGTGCCAGCAGCTTAGTTGGCCGCCTCAATGAGCAGTTCTTC | CASSLVGRLNEQFF
TRBJ1-2 | - | - | TRBV7-9 | TGTGCCAGCAGCTTCGCGGAGAACTATGGCTACACCTTC | CASSFAENYGYTF
TRBJ2-3 | - | TRBD2 | TRBV5-6 | TGTGCCAGCAGCTTGGTAGGGGGTCTAGCGGGAGGATACACAGATACGCAGTATTTT | CASSLVGGLAGGYTDTQYF
TRBJ2-3 | - | - | TRBV12-5 | TGTGCTAGCGGGCCAAATAGGGGAGATACGCAGTATTTT | CASGPNRGDTQYF
TRBJ2-2 | once | TRBD2 | TRBV19 | TGTGCCAGTAGCGGACTAGCGGACACCGGGGAGCTGTTTTTT | CASSGLADTGELFF
TRBJ1-2 | - | - | TRBV19 | TGTGCCAGTAGTATGGGTCGTCAGGGGAATGGCTACACCTTC | CASSMGRQGNGYTF
TRBJ2-5 | - | - | TRBV6-1 | TGTGCCAGCAGTGAAGCGCTTTACGGGGGACAAGAGACCCAGTACTTC | CASSEALYGGQETQYF
TRBJ2-2 | few | - | TRBV6-5 | TGTGCCAGCACCTTTACGGGCACCGGGGAGCTGTTTTTT | CASTFTGTGELFF
TRBJ2-3 | - | TRBD1 | TRBV5-1 | TGCGCCAGCAGCTTGGCTCGGACAGGGTCAGATACGCAGTATTTT | CASSLARTGSDTQYF
TRBJ1-1 | once | - | TRBV7-3 | TGTGCCAGCAGCCCGAACATGAACACTGAAGCTTTCTTT | CASSPNMNTEAFF
TRBJ1-1 | - | - | TRBV5-6 | TGTGCCAGCACCAGGGAGGGGAACACTGAAGCTTTCTTT | CASTREGNTEAFF
TRBJ1-1 | few | TRBD1 | TRBV19 | TGTGCCAGTAGTGAGACAGGGTACGGCACTGAAGCTTTCTTT | CASSETGYGTEAFF
TRBJ1-2 | few | TRBD1 | TRBV6-4 | TGTGCCAGCAGTTACCAACCAGGGGGCTATGGCTACACCTTC | CASSYQPGGYGYTF
TRBJ2-3 | - | - | TRBV27 | TGTGCCAGCAGTTCGTACACAGATACGCAGTATTTT | CASSSYTDTQYF
TRBJ2-1 | - | - | TRBV11-3 | TGTGCCAGCAGCCTCAGTCCGGGACAAGAGAAGCAGTTCTTC | CASSLSPGQEKQFF
TRBJ2-1 | - | - | TRBV9 | TGTGCCAGCAGCCCACAAGGGGACTCCTACAATGAGCAGTTCTTC | CASSPQGDSYNEQFF
TRBJ2-2 | few | TRBD2 | TRBV9 | TGTGCCAGCAGCGCACGGACGGCGCGGGGGGTGGGGGAGCTGTTTTTT | CASSARTARGVGELFF
TRBJ2-3 | - | TRBD1 | TRBV25-1 | TGTGCCAGCAGTGAGGACAGGGGTCTGGCAGATACGCAGTATTTT | CASSEDRGLADTQYF
TRBJ2-1 | - | TRBD2 | TRBV30 | TGTGCCTGGATTAGCGGGAGGGCGGGCAATGAGCAGTTCTTC | CAWISGRAGNEQFF
TRBJ2-7 | - | TRBD2 | TRBV11-2 | TGTGCCAGCAGCTTAGACCCCAGCGGGAGACCCTACGAGCAGTACTTC | CASSLDPSGRPYEQYF